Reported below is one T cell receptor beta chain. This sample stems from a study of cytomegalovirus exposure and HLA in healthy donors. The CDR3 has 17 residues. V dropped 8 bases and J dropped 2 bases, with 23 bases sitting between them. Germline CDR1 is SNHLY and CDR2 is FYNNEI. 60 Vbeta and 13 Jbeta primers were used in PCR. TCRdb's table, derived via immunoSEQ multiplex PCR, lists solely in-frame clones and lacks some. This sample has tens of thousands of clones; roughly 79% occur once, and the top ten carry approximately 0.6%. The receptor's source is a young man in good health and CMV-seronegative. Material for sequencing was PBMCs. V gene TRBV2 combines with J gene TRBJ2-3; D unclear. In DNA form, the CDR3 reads TGTGCCAGCGACCCGTCCCATCGAAAAGCGCCCACAGATACGCAGTATTTT. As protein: CASDPSHRKAPTDTQYF.